These T cell receptor beta chains were read from a single sample in a study of Ad26.COV2.S vaccination and SARS-CoV-2 variants. The protocol was immunoSEQ multiplex PCR, while the TCRdb copy is restricted to in-frame clones and leaves out a portion. The profile shows roughly 410,000 clones, about four fifths of them singletons. Material: peripheral blood, obtained in a trial of Ad26.COV2.S vaccine versus placebo. Every receptor here comes from a person between 18 and 65 years old who received the Ad26.COV2.S COVID-19 vaccine or a placebo. The CDR3 runs from the conserved cysteine through the conserved F or W. The D gene is left open where the match is weak. Rows may omit the clone size; those that give it use once, few, many or a size class.

D gene,J gene,V gene,clone size,CDR3 DNA,CDR3 protein
.,TRBJ1-5,TRBV12-5,.,TGTGCTAGTGGTTCAAGAACAGGTAATCAGCCCCAGCATTTT,CASGSRTGNQPQHF
.,TRBJ1-1,TRBV6-6,.,TGTGTCATCTCGGTTACCTTGAACACTGAAGCTTTCTTT,CVISVTLNTEAFF
.,TRBJ1-5,TRBV18,.,TGTGCCAGCTCACCCGCCGGGGGCCAGCCCCAGCATTTT,CASSPAGGQPQHF
TRBD2,TRBJ2-3,TRBV5-1,.,TGCGCCAGCAGCCGGGGACTAGCGACTAGCACAGATACGCAGTATTTT,CASSRGLATSTDTQYF
TRBD1,TRBJ2-4,TRBV10-3,.,TGTGCCATCAGGCCGGGGCAGGGGGCGACCAAAAACATTCAGTACTTC,CAIRPGQGATKNIQYF
TRBD2,TRBJ2-1,TRBV7-3,.,TGTGCCAGCAGCTTACCTAGCGGGATCTACAATGAGCAGTTCTTC,CASSLPSGIYNEQFF
TRBD2,TRBJ2-5,TRBV6-2/TRBV6-3,few,TGTGCCAGCAGTTCTTCCCATGCGGGGGGCCAAGAGACCCAGTACTTC,CASSSSHAGGQETQYF
.,TRBJ2-7,TRBV12-3/TRBV12-4,.,TGTGCCAGCAGCGCCGGGACACCTTCACAGCAGTACTTC,CASSAGTPSQQYF
.,TRBJ1-2,TRBV7-2,.,TGTGCCAGCAGCTTAGTTGGCTATGGCTACACCTTC,CASSLVGYGYTF
.,TRBJ1-2,TRBV7-2,.,TGTGCCAGCAGCTACTTTAACGGGAATGGCTACACCTTC,CASSYFNGNGYTF
TRBD1,TRBJ1-6,TRBV7-2,.,TGTGCCAGCAGATCAGGGGGTGGTAATTCACCCCTCCACTTT,CASRSGGGNSPLHF
TRBD1,TRBJ1-4,TRBV3-1/TRBV3-2,.,TGTGCCAGCAGCCCCATCGGAGGGACAGGGGCAGAAAAACTGTTTTTT,CASSPIGGTGAEKLFF
.,TRBJ2-2,TRBV5-1,once,TGCGCCAGCAGCGTTGGACTCCTAACGGCCGGGGAGCTGTTTTTT,CASSVGLLTAGELFF
.,TRBJ2-2,TRBV7-3,.,TGTGCCAGCAGCAAAGGTCCGACCGGGACTGGACGTGTCGGGGAGCTGTTTTTT,CASSKGPTGTGRVGELFF
.,TRBJ2-7,TRBV29-1,.,TGCAGCGCCGGGAACGAATACGAGCAGTACTTC,CSAGNEYEQYF
TRBD1,TRBJ1-2,TRBV7-9,.,TGTGCCAGCAGCCGGACAGGCCATGTCGGCTACACCTTC,CASSRTGHVGYTF
TRBD2,TRBJ2-7,TRBV6-5,.,TGTGCCAGCAGCTTTAGCGGGAGAACCCACCACGAGCAGTACTTC,CASSFSGRTHHEQYF
TRBD1,TRBJ2-1,TRBV19,.,TGTGCCAGTAGTATAGGCCAATACAGGGGGCTCTACAATGAGCAGTTCTTC,CASSIGQYRGLYNEQFF
.,TRBJ2-2,TRBV5-1,once,TGCGCCAGCACGGAGGTAGACTCCTGGATGGGCGGGGAGCTGTTTTTT,CASTEVDSWMGGELFF
.,TRBJ1-5,TRBV7-9,.,TGTGCCAGCAGCTTTGCAGGGGGCAATCAGCCCCAGCATTTT,CASSFAGGNQPQHF
.,TRBJ1-2,TRBV19,once,TGTGCCAGTAGTTTTTTTCCCGGGAGTAGGAACGGCTACACCTTC,CASSFFPGSRNGYTF
.,TRBJ2-1,TRBV6-4,.,TGTGCCAGCAGACGGGCCTTTAACAATGAGCATGAGCAGTTCTTC,CASRRAFNNEHEQFF
.,TRBJ2-7,TRBV7-2,few,TGTGCCAGCAGCAACCGCTACGAGCAGTACTTC,CASSNRYEQYF
.,TRBJ2-2,TRBV11-1,.,TGTGCCAGCAGTTTAGTCCGGGGCGACACCGGGGAGCTGTTTTTT,CASSLVRGDTGELFF
.,TRBJ1-2,TRBV30,.,TGTGCCTGGAGGGGGGCGGACTATGGCTACACCTTC,CAWRGADYGYTF
.,TRBJ2-5,TRBV7-6,.,TGTGCCAGCAACTCGCTGGGGGGCCCAGAGATGGAGACCCAGTACTTC,CASNSLGGPEMETQYF
.,TRBJ1-1,TRBV7-3,.,TGTGCCAGCAGGACACAGGGTGGGGACACTGAAGCTTTCTTT,CASRTQGGDTEAFF
.,TRBJ2-7,TRBV6-5,once,TGTGCCAGCAGTTACATTAGAGGTGGGACCTACGAGCAGTACTTC,CASSYIRGGTYEQYF
.,TRBJ1-5,TRBV7-9,.,TGTGCCAGCAGCTTATCAGGGGGCAATCAGCCCCAGCATTTT,CASSLSGGNQPQHF
.,TRBJ2-2,TRBV7-2,.,TGTGCCAGCAGCTTCGAGGGGCCGAACACCGGGGAGCTGTTTTTT,CASSFEGPNTGELFF
TRBD2,TRBJ2-2,TRBV7-2,.,TGTGCCAGCAGCTTGTCTAGCGGGAACACCGGGGAGCTGTTTTTT,CASSLSSGNTGELFF
.,TRBJ2-7,TRBV7-2,.,TGTGCCAGCAGCTTAGGTGGGGATTCCTACGAGCAGTACTTC,CASSLGGDSYEQYF
.,TRBJ2-1,TRBV24-1,.,TGTGCCACCAGTTTCACGCCCCCGTACAATGAGCAGTTCTTC,CATSFTPPYNEQFF